This entry concerns a single TCR beta chain. Its cognate antigen is unknown. Germline V lookup: CDR1 LGHNA, CDR2 YSLEER. There are 16 residues in the CDR3. V was cut by 4 bases and J by 4 bases, with 19 bases left in between. Sequencing used immunoSEQ multiplex PCR; TCRdb keeps in-frame clones, though not all of them. Of about 78,000 clones in the sample, approximately 91% were seen once. The sample belongs to a study of T cell responses to AZD1222 COVID-19 vaccine. Study results and limitations: Unmutated regions of variants are reportedly targeted by nearly half of spike-specific TCRs. Researchers took repertoire samples only after the peak T cell response had come.

The receptor was derived from an adult in good health. The sequencing used peripheral blood, collected on day 0 of MenACWY control vaccination. V gene TRBV4-3 combines with J gene TRBJ1-2, with D maybe TRBD1 (6 bases). DNA for the CDR3: TGCGCCAGCAGCCCATTTTCGACAGGCTCATCCTATGGCTACACCTTC. As protein: CASSPFSTGSSYGYTF.